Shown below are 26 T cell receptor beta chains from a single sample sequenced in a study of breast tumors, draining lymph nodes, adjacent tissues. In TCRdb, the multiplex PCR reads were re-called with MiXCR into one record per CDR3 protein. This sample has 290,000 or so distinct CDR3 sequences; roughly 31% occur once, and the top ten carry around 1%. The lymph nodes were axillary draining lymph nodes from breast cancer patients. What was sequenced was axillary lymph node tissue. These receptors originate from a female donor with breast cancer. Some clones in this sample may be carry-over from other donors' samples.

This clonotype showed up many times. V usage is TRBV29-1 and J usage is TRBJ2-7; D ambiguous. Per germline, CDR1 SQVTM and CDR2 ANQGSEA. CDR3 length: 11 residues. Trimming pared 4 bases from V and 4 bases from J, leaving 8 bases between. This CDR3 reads CSVVGVYEQYF. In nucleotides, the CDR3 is TGCAGCGTTGTTGGAGTGTACGAGCAGTACTTC.

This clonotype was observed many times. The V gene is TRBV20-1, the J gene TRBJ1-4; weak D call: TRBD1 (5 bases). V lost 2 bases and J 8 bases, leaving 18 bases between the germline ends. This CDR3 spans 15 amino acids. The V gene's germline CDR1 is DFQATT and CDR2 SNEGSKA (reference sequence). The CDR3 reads CSARLRDFPEEKLFF. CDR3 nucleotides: TGCAGTGCTAGACTCCGGGACTTCCCGGAGGAAAAACTGTTTTTT.

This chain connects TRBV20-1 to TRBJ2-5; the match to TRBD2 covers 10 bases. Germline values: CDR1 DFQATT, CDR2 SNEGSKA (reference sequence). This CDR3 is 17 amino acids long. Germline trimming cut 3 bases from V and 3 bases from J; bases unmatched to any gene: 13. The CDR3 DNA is TGCAGTGCTAGTATAGCGACTAGCGGGTCAAGGGAAGAGACCCAGTACTTC. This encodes CSASIATSGSREETQYF.

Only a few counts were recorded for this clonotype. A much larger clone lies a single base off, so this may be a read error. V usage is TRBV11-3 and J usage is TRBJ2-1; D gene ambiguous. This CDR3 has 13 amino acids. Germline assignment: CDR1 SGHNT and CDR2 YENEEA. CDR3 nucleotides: TGTGCCAGCAGTTCGAAGGGTTACACTGAGCAGTTCTTC. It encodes CASSSKGYTEQFF.

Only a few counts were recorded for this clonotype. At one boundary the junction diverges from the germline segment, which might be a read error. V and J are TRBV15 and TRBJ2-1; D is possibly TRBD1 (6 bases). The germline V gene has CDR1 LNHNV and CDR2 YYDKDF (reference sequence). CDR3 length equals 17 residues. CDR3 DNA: TGTACCACCAGCAGGGGCGTTCAGGGCGACCCCAACAATGAGCAGTTCTTC. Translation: CTTSRGVQGDPNNEQFF.

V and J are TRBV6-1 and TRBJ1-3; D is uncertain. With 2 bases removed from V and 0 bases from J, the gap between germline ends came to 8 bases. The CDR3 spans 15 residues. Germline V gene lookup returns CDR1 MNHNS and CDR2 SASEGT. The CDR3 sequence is CASSERILSGNTIYF. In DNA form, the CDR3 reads TGTGCCAGCAGTGAAAGAATCCTCTCTGGAAACACCATATATTTT.

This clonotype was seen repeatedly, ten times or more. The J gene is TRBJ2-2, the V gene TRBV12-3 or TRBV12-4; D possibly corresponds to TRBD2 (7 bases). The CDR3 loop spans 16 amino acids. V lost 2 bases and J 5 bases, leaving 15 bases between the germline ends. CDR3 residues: CASSLLGGARTGELFF. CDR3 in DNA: TGTGCCAGCAGTTTATTGGGGGGGGCTCGGACCGGGGAGCTGTTTTTT.

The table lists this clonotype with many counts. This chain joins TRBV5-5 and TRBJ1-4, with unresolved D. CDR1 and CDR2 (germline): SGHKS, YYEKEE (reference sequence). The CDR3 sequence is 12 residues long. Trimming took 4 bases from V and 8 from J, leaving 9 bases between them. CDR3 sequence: CASSPLEEKLFF. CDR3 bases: TGTGCCAGCAGCCCTTTGGAGGAAAAACTGTTTTTT.

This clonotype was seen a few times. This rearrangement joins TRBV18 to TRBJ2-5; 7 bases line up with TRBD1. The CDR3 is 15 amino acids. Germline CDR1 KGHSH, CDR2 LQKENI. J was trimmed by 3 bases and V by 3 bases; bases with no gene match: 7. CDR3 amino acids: CASSPPWGTEETQYF. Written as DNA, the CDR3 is TGTGCCAGCTCACCTCCCTGGGGGACAGAAGAGACCCAGTACTTC.

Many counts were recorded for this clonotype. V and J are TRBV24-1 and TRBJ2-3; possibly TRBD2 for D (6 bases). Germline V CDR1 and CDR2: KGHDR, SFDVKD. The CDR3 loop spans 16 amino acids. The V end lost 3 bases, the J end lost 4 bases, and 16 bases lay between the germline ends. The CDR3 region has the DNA TGTGCCACCAGTGATCCCAGCAGAGGGAGGTCAGATACGCAGTATTTT. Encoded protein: CATSDPSRGRSDTQYF.

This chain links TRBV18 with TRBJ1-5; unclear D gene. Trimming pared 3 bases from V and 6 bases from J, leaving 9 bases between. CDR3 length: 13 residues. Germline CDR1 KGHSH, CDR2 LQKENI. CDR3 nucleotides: TGTGCCAGCTCACCGGAACGGACTCAGCCCCAGCATTTT. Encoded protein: CASSPERTQPQHF.

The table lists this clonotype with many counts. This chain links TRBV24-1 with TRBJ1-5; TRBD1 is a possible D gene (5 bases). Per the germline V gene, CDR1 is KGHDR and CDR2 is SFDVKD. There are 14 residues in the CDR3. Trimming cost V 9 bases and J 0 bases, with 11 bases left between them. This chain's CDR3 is CATRGADSNQPQHF. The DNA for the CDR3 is TGTGCCACCCGGGGCGCCGATAGCAATCAGCCCCAGCATTTT.

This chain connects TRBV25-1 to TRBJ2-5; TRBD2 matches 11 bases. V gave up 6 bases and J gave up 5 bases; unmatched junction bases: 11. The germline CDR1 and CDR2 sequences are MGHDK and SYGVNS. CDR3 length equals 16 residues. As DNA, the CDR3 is TGTGCCAGCAGCGTTGGTAGCGGGAGGGCCGGTGAGACCCAGTACTTC. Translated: CASSVGSGRAGETQYF. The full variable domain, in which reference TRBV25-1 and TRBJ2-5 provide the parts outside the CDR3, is EADIYQTPRYLVIGTGKKITLECSQTMGHDKMYWYQQDPGMELHLIHYSYGVNSTEKGDLSSESTVSRIRTEHFPLTLESARPSHTSQYLCASSVGSGRAGETQYFGPGTRLLVL.

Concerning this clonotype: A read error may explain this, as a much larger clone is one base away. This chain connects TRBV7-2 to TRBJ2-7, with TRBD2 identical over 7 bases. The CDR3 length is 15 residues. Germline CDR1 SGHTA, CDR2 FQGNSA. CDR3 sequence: CASSLDTTGGYEQHF. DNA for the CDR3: TGTGCCAGCAGCTTAGACACCACGGGGGGTTACGAGCAGCACTTC.

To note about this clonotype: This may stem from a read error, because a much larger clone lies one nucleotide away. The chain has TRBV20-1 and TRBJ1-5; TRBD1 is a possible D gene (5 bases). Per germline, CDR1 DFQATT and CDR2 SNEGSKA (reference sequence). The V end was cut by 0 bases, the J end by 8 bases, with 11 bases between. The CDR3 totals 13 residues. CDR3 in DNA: TGCAGTGCTAGAGAAGCAGGGCACAAGCCCCAGCATTTT. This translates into CSAREAGHKPQHF.

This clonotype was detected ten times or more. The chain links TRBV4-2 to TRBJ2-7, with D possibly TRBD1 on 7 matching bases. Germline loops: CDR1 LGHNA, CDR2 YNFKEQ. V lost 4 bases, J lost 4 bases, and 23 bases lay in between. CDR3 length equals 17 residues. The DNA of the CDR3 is TGTGCCAGCAGCCGACCCGGCGTAACAGGGGACTCTTACGAGCAGTACTTC. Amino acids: CASSRPGVTGDSYEQYF.

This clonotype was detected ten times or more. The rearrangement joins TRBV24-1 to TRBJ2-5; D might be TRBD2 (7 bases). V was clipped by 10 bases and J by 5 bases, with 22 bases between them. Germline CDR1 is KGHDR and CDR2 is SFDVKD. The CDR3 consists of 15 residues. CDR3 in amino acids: CATGGGPPSWETQYF. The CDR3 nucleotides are TGTGCCACTGGGGGGGGCCCACCGTCGTGGGAGACCCAGTACTTC.

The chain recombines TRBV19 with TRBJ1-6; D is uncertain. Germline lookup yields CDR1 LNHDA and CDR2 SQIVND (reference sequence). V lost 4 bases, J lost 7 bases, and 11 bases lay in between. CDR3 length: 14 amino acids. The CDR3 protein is CASSNITDNSPLHF. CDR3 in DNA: TGTGCCAGTAGTAACATCACAGACAATTCACCCCTCCACTTT. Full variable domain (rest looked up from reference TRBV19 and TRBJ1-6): DGGITQSPKYLFRKEGQNVTLSCEQNLNHDAMYWYRQDPGQGLRLIYYSQIVNDFQKGDIAEGYSVSREKKESFPLTVTSAQKNPTAFYLCASSNITDNSPLHFGNGTRLTVT.

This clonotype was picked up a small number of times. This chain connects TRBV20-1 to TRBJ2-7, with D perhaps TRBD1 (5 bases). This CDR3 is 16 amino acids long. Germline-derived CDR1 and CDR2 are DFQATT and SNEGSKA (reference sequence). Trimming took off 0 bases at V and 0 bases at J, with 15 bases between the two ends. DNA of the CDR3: TGCAGTGCTAGAGATTGGGGCCCCGGCACCTCCTACGAGCAGTACTTC. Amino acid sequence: CSARDWGPGTSYEQYF.

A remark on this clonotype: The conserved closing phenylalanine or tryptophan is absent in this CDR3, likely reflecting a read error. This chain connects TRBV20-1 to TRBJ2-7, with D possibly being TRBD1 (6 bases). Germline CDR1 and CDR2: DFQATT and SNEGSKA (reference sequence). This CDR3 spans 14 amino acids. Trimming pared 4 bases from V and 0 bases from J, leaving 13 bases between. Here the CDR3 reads CSAIGQGSSYEQYL. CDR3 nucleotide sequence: TGCAGTGCTATTGGGCAGGGGAGCTCCTACGAGCAGTACCTC.

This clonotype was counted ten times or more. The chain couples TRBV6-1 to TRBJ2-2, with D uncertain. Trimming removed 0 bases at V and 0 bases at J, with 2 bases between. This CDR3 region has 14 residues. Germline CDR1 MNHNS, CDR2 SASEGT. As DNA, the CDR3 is TGTGCCAGCAGTGAAGCTTCGAACACCGGGGAGCTGTTTTTT. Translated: CASSEASNTGELFF.

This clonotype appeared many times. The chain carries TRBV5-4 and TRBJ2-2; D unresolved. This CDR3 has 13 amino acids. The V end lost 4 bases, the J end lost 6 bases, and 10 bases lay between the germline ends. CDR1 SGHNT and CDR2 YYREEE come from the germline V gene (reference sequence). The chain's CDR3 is CASSPDEPGELFF. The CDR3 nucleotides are TGTGCCAGCAGCCCGGATGAGCCCGGGGAGCTGTTTTTT.

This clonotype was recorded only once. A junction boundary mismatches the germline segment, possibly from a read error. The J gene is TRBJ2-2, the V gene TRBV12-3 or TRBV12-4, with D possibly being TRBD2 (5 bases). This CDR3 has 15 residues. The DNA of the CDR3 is TGTGCCAGCAGGCCCAGAGGGAAGGCGTCGGTAGAGCAGTTTTTT. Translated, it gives CASRPRGKASVEQFF.

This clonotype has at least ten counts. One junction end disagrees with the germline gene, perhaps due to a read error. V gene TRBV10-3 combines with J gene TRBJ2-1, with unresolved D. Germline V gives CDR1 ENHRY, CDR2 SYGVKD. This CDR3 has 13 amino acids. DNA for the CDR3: TGTGCCATCAATGAGGCGGCAGGCAATGAGCAGTTCTTC. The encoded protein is CAINEAAGNEQFF.

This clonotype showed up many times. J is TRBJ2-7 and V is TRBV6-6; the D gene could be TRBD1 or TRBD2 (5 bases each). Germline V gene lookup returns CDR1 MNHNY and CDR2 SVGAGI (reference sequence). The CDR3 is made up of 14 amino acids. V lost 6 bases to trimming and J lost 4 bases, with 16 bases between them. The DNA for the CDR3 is TGTGCCAGCAGGGGGACCTCCCCGAAATACGAGCAGTACTTC. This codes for CASRGTSPKYEQYF.

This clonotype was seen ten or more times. In nucleotides, the CDR3 is TGTGCCAGCAGCTTCGATCGTAATCAGCCCCAGCATTTT. This encodes CASSFDRNQPQHF. The genes are TRBV7-2 and TRBJ1-5; D gene unclear. The V gene's germline CDR1 is SGHTA and CDR2 FQGNSA. V lost 3 bases and J lost 4, with 7 bases in between. This CDR3 has 13 amino acids.